Sequencing of this T cell receptor (beta chain) was carried out in a study of shared clonotypes between healthy human individuals. Study overall: CD8 memory received one plate per donor, CD8 naive two, CD4 memory three and CD4 naive three.

On this clone itself: As yet, its antigen is unknown. Other DNA sequences within the sample encode an identical CDR3.

The study, taken as a whole, reports: Around 5% of naive CD4 clonotypes were shared across a handful of donors.

Assay used: immunoSEQ multiplex PCR; TCRdb lists only in-frame clones, some missing. The sample holds over 2 million clones, just under 95% seen once. The clonotype comes from a man younger than 35 in good health. Some clones in this sample may be carry-over from other donors' samples. The sample consisted of naive CD4+ T cells from PBMCs. Subset specified: CD45RA+ positively selected.

The CDR3 sequence is CASTGTPNTEAFF. CDR3 nucleotides: TGTGCCAGCACCGGGACCCCGAACACTGAAGCTTTCTTT. This chain links TRBV28 with TRBJ1-1; D may be TRBD1 (5 bases). The ends were cut back, 7 bases at V and 1 base at J, with 10 bases in the middle. Germline loops: CDR1 MDHEN, CDR2 SYDVKM. The CDR3 runs to 13 residues.